Listed below are T cell receptor beta chains from one sample, sequenced in a study of T cell responses to AZD1222 COVID-19 vaccine. TCRdb's copy holds only in-frame clones and misses some; the assay was immunoSEQ multiplex PCR. Counted here are 95,000 to 150,000 clones, roughly 90% occurring once; the ten biggest clones make up approximately 4.5%. The sample in question was peripheral blood, obtained on day 0 of AZD1222 vaccination. Receptors originate from an adult in good health. CDR3s include the opening cysteine and the closing phenylalanine or tryptophan. A D gene is named only where the DNA matches it firmly. The size field is filled for only some rows; it gives once, few, many or a size class.

d_gene: NA
v_gene: TRBV29-1
abundance: NA
j_gene: TRBJ1-1
CDR3nt: TGCAGCGTTGAAGATAGTAGGATGGGATGGAACACTGAAGCTTTCTTT
CDR3aa: CSVEDSRMGWNTEAFF

d_gene: NA
v_gene: TRBV5-6
abundance: NA
j_gene: TRBJ1-1
CDR3nt: TGTGCCAGCAGCTTGCGGGGGGTCACTGAAGCTTTCTTT
CDR3aa: CASSLRGVTEAFF

d_gene: NA
v_gene: TRBV30
abundance: NA
j_gene: TRBJ1-4
CDR3nt: TGTGCCTGGAGTGCTCCGACAAAACAGGGTCTAAATGAAAAACTGTTTTTT
CDR3aa: CAWSAPTKQGLNEKLFF

d_gene: TRBD2
v_gene: TRBV19
abundance: NA
j_gene: TRBJ2-1
CDR3nt: TGTGCCAGTAGTATCCCTCAGCGGGGGGGAGGCAATGAGCAGTTCTTC
CDR3aa: CASSIPQRGGGNEQFF

d_gene: NA
v_gene: TRBV16
abundance: few
j_gene: TRBJ1-1
CDR3nt: TGTGCCAGCAGCCAAGTTGCGAACACTGAAGCTTTCTTT
CDR3aa: CASSQVANTEAFF

d_gene: NA
v_gene: TRBV2
abundance: NA
j_gene: TRBJ2-1
CDR3nt: TGTGCCAGCCACCGGGGGCCTGGGAGGCAGTTCTTC
CDR3aa: CASHRGPGRQFF

d_gene: NA
v_gene: TRBV30
abundance: NA
j_gene: TRBJ2-3
CDR3nt: TGTGCCTGGAGTGTAGGGCTTAGCACAGATACGCAGTATTTT
CDR3aa: CAWSVGLSTDTQYF

d_gene: TRBD2
v_gene: TRBV7-3
abundance: NA
j_gene: TRBJ2-3
CDR3nt: TGTGCCAGCAGCTTAAGAGCTAGCGGGGAAAGGAATACGCAGTATTTT
CDR3aa: CASSLRASGERNTQYF

d_gene: NA
v_gene: TRBV7-8
abundance: NA
j_gene: TRBJ1-1
CDR3nt: TGTGCCAGCAGCCCAGGGTGGGGCACTGAAGCTTTCTTT
CDR3aa: CASSPGWGTEAFF

d_gene: NA
v_gene: TRBV6-6
abundance: NA
j_gene: TRBJ2-7
CDR3nt: TGTGCCAGCAGTTATGGGTGGAGCTCCTACGAGCAGTACTTC
CDR3aa: CASSYGWSSYEQYF

d_gene: NA
v_gene: TRBV28
abundance: NA
j_gene: TRBJ1-1
CDR3nt: TGTGCCAGCAGTTTCCGGCGAAACACTGAAGCTTTCTTT
CDR3aa: CASSFRRNTEAFF

d_gene: NA
v_gene: TRBV7-8
abundance: NA
j_gene: TRBJ2-1
CDR3nt: TGTGCCAGCAGCCAGGGACCCCTCTATGAGCAGTTCTTC
CDR3aa: CASSQGPLYEQFF

d_gene: NA
v_gene: TRBV19
abundance: NA
j_gene: TRBJ1-2
CDR3nt: TGTGCCAGTAAAAACGGGGGCCTAGGCTATGGCTACACCTTC
CDR3aa: CASKNGGLGYGYTF

d_gene: NA
v_gene: TRBV18
abundance: NA
j_gene: TRBJ1-5
CDR3nt: TGTGCCAGCTCACAGCAACAGTCCCGGGAGGGGCAGCCCCAGCATTTT
CDR3aa: CASSQQQSREGQPQHF

d_gene: TRBD2
v_gene: TRBV7-9
abundance: NA
j_gene: TRBJ2-5
CDR3nt: TGTGCCAGCATAAGGAGCGGGGGGGAAGAGACCCAGTACTTC
CDR3aa: CASIRSGGEETQYF

d_gene: TRBD2
v_gene: TRBV18
abundance: NA
j_gene: TRBJ2-7
CDR3nt: TGTGCCAGCTCACCACCGGCGGGAGGGACGTACGAGCAGTACTTC
CDR3aa: CASSPPAGGTYEQYF

d_gene: NA
v_gene: TRBV7-2
abundance: NA
j_gene: TRBJ1-4
CDR3nt: TGTGCCAGCAGCCGTCAAACAGGGCCGGAAGGTGAAAAACTGTTTTTT
CDR3aa: CASSRQTGPEGEKLFF

d_gene: NA
v_gene: TRBV28
abundance: NA
j_gene: TRBJ1-2
CDR3nt: TGTGCCAGCAGTTTATTAACAGGGAACTATGGCTACACCTTC
CDR3aa: CASSLLTGNYGYTF

d_gene: NA
v_gene: TRBV5-1
abundance: NA
j_gene: TRBJ2-7
CDR3nt: TGCGCCAGCAGCTTGCGTCGGGGATCGTCCTACGAGCAGTACTTC
CDR3aa: CASSLRRGSSYEQYF

d_gene: TRBD1
v_gene: TRBV6-4
abundance: NA
j_gene: TRBJ1-2
CDR3nt: TGTGCCAGCAGTCCGGGACAGACATCTGCAGGCTACACCTTC
CDR3aa: CASSPGQTSAGYTF

d_gene: NA
v_gene: TRBV4-1
abundance: once
j_gene: TRBJ2-3
CDR3nt: TGCGCCAGCAGCCCGACCGACCCAGATACGCAGTATTTT
CDR3aa: CASSPTDPDTQYF

d_gene: TRBD1
v_gene: TRBV24-1
abundance: once
j_gene: TRBJ2-1
CDR3nt: TGTGCCACCAGAGGACAGGAGAGCTCCTACAATGAGCAGTTCTTC
CDR3aa: CATRGQESSYNEQFF

d_gene: NA
v_gene: TRBV6-1
abundance: once
j_gene: TRBJ1-1
CDR3nt: TGTGCCAGCAGTGAGGTCTCGAACACTGAAGCTTTCTTT
CDR3aa: CASSEVSNTEAFF

d_gene: NA
v_gene: TRBV20-1
abundance: once
j_gene: TRBJ2-7
CDR3nt: TGCAGTGCGGTAGAGAAGGTGCAGTACTTC
CDR3aa: CSAVEKVQYF

d_gene: NA
v_gene: TRBV3-1/TRBV3-2
abundance: NA
j_gene: TRBJ1-5
CDR3nt: TGTGCCAGCAGCCAAGGGCAGATGCTCAATCAGCCCCAGCATTTT
CDR3aa: CASSQGQMLNQPQHF

d_gene: NA
v_gene: TRBV30
abundance: NA
j_gene: TRBJ1-2
CDR3nt: TGTGCCTGGAACAGGGAGCTCCCTGGCTACACCTTC
CDR3aa: CAWNRELPGYTF

d_gene: NA
v_gene: TRBV7-6
abundance: few
j_gene: TRBJ2-7
CDR3nt: TGTGCCAGCAGCTTAGAGTCTGGCGTTGCTGGGACCTACGAGCAGTACTTC
CDR3aa: CASSLESGVAGTYEQYF

d_gene: TRBD2
v_gene: TRBV5-1
abundance: NA
j_gene: TRBJ2-7
CDR3nt: TGCGCCAGCAGCTCGGGGGGGACGGAAGCCTACGAGCAGTACTTC
CDR3aa: CASSSGGTEAYEQYF

d_gene: NA
v_gene: TRBV3-1/TRBV3-2
abundance: NA
j_gene: TRBJ2-5
CDR3nt: TGTGCCAGCAGCCAAGTCGGGGGTCCCCAAGAGACCCAGTACTTC
CDR3aa: CASSQVGGPQETQYF

d_gene: TRBD2
v_gene: TRBV10-3
abundance: once
j_gene: TRBJ2-1
CDR3nt: TGTGCCATCCCGGCTAGCGGGGGAGATGACAATGAGCAGTTCTTC
CDR3aa: CAIPASGGDDNEQFF

d_gene: TRBD1
v_gene: TRBV18
abundance: NA
j_gene: TRBJ1-1
CDR3nt: TGTGCCAGCTCACCACTACGGACAGGGAACACTGAAGCTTTCTTT
CDR3aa: CASSPLRTGNTEAFF

d_gene: TRBD1
v_gene: TRBV7-7
abundance: few
j_gene: TRBJ2-3
CDR3nt: TGTGCTAGCAGCCCGGGACAGGGTTTATCGAATACGCAGTATTTT
CDR3aa: CASSPGQGLSNTQYF

d_gene: NA
v_gene: TRBV27
abundance: NA
j_gene: TRBJ1-2
CDR3nt: TGTGCCAGCAGTTTAAAGGGGGACTATGGCTACACCTTC
CDR3aa: CASSLKGDYGYTF

d_gene: NA
v_gene: TRBV30
abundance: once
j_gene: TRBJ1-5
CDR3nt: TGTGCCTGGAGTGTACAGAATAATCAGCCCCAGCATTTT
CDR3aa: CAWSVQNNQPQHF

d_gene: NA
v_gene: TRBV9
abundance: NA
j_gene: TRBJ1-1
CDR3nt: TGTGCCAGCAGCGTGAACCCTTCGACGGGCACTGAAGCTTTCTTT
CDR3aa: CASSVNPSTGTEAFF

d_gene: TRBD2
v_gene: TRBV10-1
abundance: NA
j_gene: TRBJ2-3
CDR3nt: TGCGCCAGCAGTGATCGGGGACCCTCGGGGGGAGATACGCAGTATTTT
CDR3aa: CASSDRGPSGGDTQYF

d_gene: NA
v_gene: TRBV19
abundance: NA
j_gene: TRBJ1-2
CDR3nt: TGTGCCATTGGAGACAGAAAACGGGGACGCGGCACTTATGGCTACACCTTC
CDR3aa: CAIGDRKRGRGTYGYTF

d_gene: TRBD1
v_gene: TRBV9
abundance: NA
j_gene: TRBJ2-2
CDR3nt: TGTGCCAGCAGCTACCGGACAGGGAACACCGGGGAGCTGTTTTTT
CDR3aa: CASSYRTGNTGELFF

d_gene: NA
v_gene: TRBV2
abundance: NA
j_gene: TRBJ2-3
CDR3nt: TGTGCCAGCAGTGAAGCGGGGCGCTCCACAGATACGCAGTATTTT
CDR3aa: CASSEAGRSTDTQYF

d_gene: NA
v_gene: TRBV6-4
abundance: NA
j_gene: TRBJ2-3
CDR3nt: TGTGCCAGCAGTGACGGAGGGGAGACAGATACGCAGTATTTT
CDR3aa: CASSDGGETDTQYF